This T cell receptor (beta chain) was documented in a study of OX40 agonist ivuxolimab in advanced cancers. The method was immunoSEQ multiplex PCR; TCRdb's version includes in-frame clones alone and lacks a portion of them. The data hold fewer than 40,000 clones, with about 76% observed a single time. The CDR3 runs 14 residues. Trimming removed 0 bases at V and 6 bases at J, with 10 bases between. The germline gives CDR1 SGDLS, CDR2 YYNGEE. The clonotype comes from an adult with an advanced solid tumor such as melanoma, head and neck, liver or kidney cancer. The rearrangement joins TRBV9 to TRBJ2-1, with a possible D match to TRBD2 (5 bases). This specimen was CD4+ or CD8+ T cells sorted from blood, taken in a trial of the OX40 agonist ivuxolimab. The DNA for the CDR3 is TGTGCCAGCAGCGTAGCATCGACTATCAATGAGCAGTTCTTC. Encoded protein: CASSVASTINEQFF.